Listed below are T cell receptor beta chains from one sample, sequenced in a study of blood T cells in healthy people across ages. TCRdb re-analysed the 5' RACE reads in MiXCR, keeping a single row per CDR3 protein. The table includes over a million distinct CDR3 sequences, around 59% detected once. The source material was blood. Source of these receptors: a man between 18 and 35 years old in good health. Both conserved end residues are trimmed from each CDR3. Where a row states a size, it is once, few, many or the class of an expanded clone; other rows omit it.

>-|TRBV4-2
ASSQDQSSGSYGELF
>-|TRBV6-2/TRBV6-3
ASRGISIFNEQF
>-|TRBV5-4
ASSYGGRNPQPQH
>-|TRBV5-1
ASSAINGRTDTQY
>-|TRBV10-3
AITPGLGYEQY
>once|TRBV4-1
ASSQQDVMIRYEQY
>-|TRBV12-3/TRBV12-4
ASSFSTAIAKNIQY
>few|TRBV11-2
ASSLEAPGLYGYT
>-|TRBV2
ASSVLTSGRAGEQF
>-|TRBV28
ASSLDDEQY
>few|TRBV7-9
ASRGGPNNEQF
>once|TRBV5-1
TSSEDRNNEQF
>-|TRBV2
ASRVNHANTGELF
>-|TRBV20-1
SARAEQPLISGANVLT
>-|TRBV21-1
ASKGEKREKYTGELF